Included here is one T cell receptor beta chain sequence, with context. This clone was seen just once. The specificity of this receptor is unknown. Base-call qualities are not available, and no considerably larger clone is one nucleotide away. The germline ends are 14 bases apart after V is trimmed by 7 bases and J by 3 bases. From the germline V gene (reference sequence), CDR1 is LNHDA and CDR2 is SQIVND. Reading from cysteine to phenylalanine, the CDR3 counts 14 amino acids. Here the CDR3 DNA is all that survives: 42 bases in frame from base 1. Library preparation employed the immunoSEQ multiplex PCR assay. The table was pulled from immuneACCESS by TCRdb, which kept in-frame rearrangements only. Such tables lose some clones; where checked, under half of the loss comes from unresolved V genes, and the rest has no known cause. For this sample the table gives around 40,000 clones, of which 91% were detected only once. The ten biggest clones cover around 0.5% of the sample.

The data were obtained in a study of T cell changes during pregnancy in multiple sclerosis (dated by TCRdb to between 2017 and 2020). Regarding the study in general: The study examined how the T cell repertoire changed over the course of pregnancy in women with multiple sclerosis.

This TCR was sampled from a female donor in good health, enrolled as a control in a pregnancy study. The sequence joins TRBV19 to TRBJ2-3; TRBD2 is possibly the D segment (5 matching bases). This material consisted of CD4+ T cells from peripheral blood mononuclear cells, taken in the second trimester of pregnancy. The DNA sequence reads TGTGCCAGTACCCAGCGGCCAGCAACAGATACGCAGTATTTT. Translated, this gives CASTQRPATDTQYF.